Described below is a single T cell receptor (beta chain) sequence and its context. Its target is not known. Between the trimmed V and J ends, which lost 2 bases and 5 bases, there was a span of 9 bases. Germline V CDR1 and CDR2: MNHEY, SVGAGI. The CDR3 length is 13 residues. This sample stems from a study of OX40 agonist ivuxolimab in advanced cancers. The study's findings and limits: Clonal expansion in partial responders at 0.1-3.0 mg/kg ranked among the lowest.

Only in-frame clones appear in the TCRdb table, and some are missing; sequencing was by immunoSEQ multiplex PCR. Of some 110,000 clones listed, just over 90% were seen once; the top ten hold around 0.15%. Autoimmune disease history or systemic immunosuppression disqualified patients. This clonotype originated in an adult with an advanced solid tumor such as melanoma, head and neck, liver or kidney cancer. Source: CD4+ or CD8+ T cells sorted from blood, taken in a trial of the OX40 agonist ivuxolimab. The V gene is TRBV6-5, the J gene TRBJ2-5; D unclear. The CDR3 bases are TGTGCCAGCAGTTACATTCGCGGCGAGACCCAGTACTTC. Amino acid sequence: CASSYIRGETQYF.